The clone carrying this TCR beta chain has ten or more counts. The data were obtained in a study of beta chain features in type 1 diabetes. About the study: The number of sorted cells examined across all samples was under 140,000,000.

CDR3 length: 14 amino acids. V trimming: 5 bases; J trimming: 0 bases; junction bases outside the gene matches: 1. CDR1 is SQVTM, CDR2 ANQGSEA, per germline. Every bit of the isolated RNA underwent reverse transcription, so sequencing read expressed TCRB transcripts. Mean read depth for naive, central memory and regulatory T cell samples was a few million reads. The repertoire was sequenced with immunoSEQ multiplex PCR; TCRdb's copy has only in-frame clones and lacks some. This sample yields under 300,000 clones, of which 27% are seen a single time; about 3.9% belongs to the top ten. Via CD45RO/CCR7/CD25/CD127/CD95/CD27, cells of the CD4+ naive, central memory, regulatory and stem cell-like memory subsets were sorted.

The clonotype comes from a man aged 30 to 39 in good health. Material for sequencing was central memory CD4+ T cells from blood. This chain joins TRBV29-1 and TRBJ2-2, with 9 nucleotides matching TRBD1. The CDR3 region has the DNA TGCAGCGTTCGACAGGGGGCGAACACCGGGGAGCTGTTTTTT. Its translation is CSVRQGANTGELFF.